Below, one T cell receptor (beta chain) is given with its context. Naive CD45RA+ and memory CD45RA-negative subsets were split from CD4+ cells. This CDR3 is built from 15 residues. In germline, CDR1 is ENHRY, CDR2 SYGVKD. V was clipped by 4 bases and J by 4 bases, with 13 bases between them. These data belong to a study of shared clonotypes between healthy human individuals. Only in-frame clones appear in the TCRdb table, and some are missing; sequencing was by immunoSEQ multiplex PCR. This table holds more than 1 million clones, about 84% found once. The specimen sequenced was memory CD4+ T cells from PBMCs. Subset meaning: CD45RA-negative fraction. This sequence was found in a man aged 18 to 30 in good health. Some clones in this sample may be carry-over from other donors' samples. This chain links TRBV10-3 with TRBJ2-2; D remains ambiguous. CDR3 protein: CAISGQHLGTGELFF. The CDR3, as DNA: TGTGCCATCAGTGGGCAGCATCTAGGCACCGGGGAGCTGTTTTTT.